What follows are 12 T cell receptor beta chains derived from one specimen sequenced in a study of T cells in Graves' hyperthyroidism and ophthalmopathy. Amplification targeted TCR beta CDR3 regions from RNA transcripts. In the first-round RT-PCR of the TCR CDR3, the HTBI primer set was used. In TCRdb, the multiplex PCR reads were re-called with MiXCR into one record per CDR3 protein. This sample has around 450,000 distinct CDR3 sequences, with about 15% found just once. The specimen was blood. The receptors were gathered from a woman between 18 and 29 years old with Graves' hyperthyroidism.

Regarding this clonotype: This could be a read error, since a much larger clone is one nucleotide away. Because the CDR3 is missing its conserved closing phenylalanine or tryptophan, this is likely a read error. The rearrangement uses TRBV5-1 and TRBJ1-1; possibly TRBD1 for D (5 bases). The V gene lost 0 bases and the J gene lost 1 base, with 10 bases spanning the gap. This CDR3 has 15 residues. Looked up from germline, CDR1 is SGHRS and CDR2 is YFSETQ. CDR3 residues: CASSLGGLPNTEAFL. CDR3 DNA: TGCGCCAGCAGCTTGGGGGGCCTACCGAACACTGAAGCTTTCCTT.

V and J are TRBV7-8 and TRBJ1-2; a weak D match, TRBD1 (6 bases). CDR3 length: 15 amino acids. V was trimmed by 5 bases and J by 4 bases, leaving 17 bases between them. Germline-derived CDR1 and CDR2 are SGHVS and FQNEAQ. This chain's CDR3 is CASSLRQASGYGYTF. In DNA form, the CDR3 reads TGTGCCAGCAGCCTCAGACAGGCCTCGGGCTATGGCTACACCTTC. Full variable domain (rest looked up from reference TRBV7-8 and TRBJ1-2): GAGVSQSPRYKVAKRGQDVALRCDPISGHVSLFWYQQALGQGPEFLTYFQNEAQLDKSGLPSDRFFAERPEGSVSTLKIQRTQQEDSAVYLCASSLRQASGYGYTFGSGTRLTVV.

The chain employs TRBV19 and TRBJ2-2, with 8 bases lining up with TRBD2. Germline loops: CDR1 LNHDA, CDR2 SQIVND (reference sequence). Losses at the gene ends were 7 bases for V and 0 bases for J; bases not matched to a gene: 10. This CDR3 comprises 17 residues. CDR3 loop: CASNRNLGRANTGELFF. The CDR3 DNA reads TGTGCCAGTAACCGGAATCTCGGGAGGGCGAACACCGGGGAGCTGTTTTTT.

This clonotype has a count of ten or more. The genes are TRBV28 and TRBJ2-7, with D unclear. The CDR3 runs to 11 residues. Germline V CDR1 and CDR2: MDHEN, SYDVKM. V lost 6 bases to trimming and J lost 6 bases, with 9 bases between them. The CDR3 loop reads CASRTIAEQYF. The CDR3 nucleotides are TGTGCCAGCAGGACGATTGCCGAGCAGTACTTC.

This clonotype has only a few counts. This chain links TRBV4-2 with TRBJ1-1; TRBD1 is a possible D gene (5 bases). There are 14 residues in the CDR3. Between the trimmed V and J ends, which lost 0 bases and 4 bases, there was a span of 9 bases. The germline gives CDR1 LGHNA, CDR2 YNFKEQ. The CDR3 coding sequence is TGTGCCAGCAGCCAAGAGACGACAGCCACTGAAGCTTTCTTT. As protein: CASSQETTATEAFF.

This clonotype was seen at least ten times. V and J are TRBV7-2 and TRBJ1-1; D gene uncertain. Germline CDR1 SGHTA, CDR2 FQGNSA. Trimming took off 1 base at V and 4 bases at J, with 10 bases between the two ends. This CDR3 region has 14 residues. Here the CDR3 reads CASSLGRYGTEAFF. The CDR3 nucleotides read TGTGCCAGCAGCTTAGGTCGGTATGGCACTGAAGCTTTCTTT.

This clonotype was seen a handful of times. V gene TRBV20-1 combines with J gene TRBJ2-1; tentative D call: TRBD2 (7 bases). The CDR3 is 16 residues long. V lost 5 bases to trimming and J lost 1 base, with 18 bases between them. Germline lookup yields CDR1 DFQATT and CDR2 SNEGSKA (reference sequence). Here the CDR3 DNA reads TGCAGTGCTCGCACCCCTAAGGGGGGGTCCTACAATGAGCAGTTCTTC. Translating it yields CSARTPKGGSYNEQFF.

This clonotype was detected only a few times. V is TRBV14 and J is TRBJ1-2; the D is unclear. V lost 2 bases and J lost 4, with 8 bases in between. This CDR3 region has 13 residues. Germline CDR1 SGHDN, CDR2 FVKESK. In DNA form, the CDR3 reads TGTGCCAGCAGCCAACCCAAGGGCTATGGCTACACCTTC. It codes for CASSQPKGYGYTF. The full variable domain, rest sourced from reference TRBV14 and TRBJ1-2, is EAGVTQFPSHSVIEKGQTVTLRCDPISGHDNLYWYRRVMGKEIKFLLHFVKESKQDESGMPNNRFLAERTGGTYSTLKVQPAELEDSGVYFCASSQPKGYGYTFGSGTRLTVV.

This chain links TRBV7-3 with TRBJ1-2; 7 positions agree with TRBD1. The trim removed 0 bases at V and 13 bases at J, leaving 11 bases unmatched. This CDR3 comprises 14 residues. CDR1 is SGHTA and CDR2 is FQGTGA in the germline V gene. CDR3 nucleotide sequence: TGTGCCAGCAGCTTAACGGGGGCGACAGGGCGAATCACCTTC. Protein: CASSLTGATGRITF.

The V call is TRBV27, the J call TRBJ2-5; 12 nucleotides line up with TRBD2. J lost 12 bases, V lost 6 bases, and 8 bases had no gene match. This CDR3 comprises 13 residues. Germline CDR1 reads MNHEY; CDR2 reads SMNVEV (reference sequence). The CDR3 coding sequence is TGTGCCAGCAGCCCTTCTAGCGGGAGGGGGGAGTACTTC. Residues: CASSPSSGRGEYF.

In its sample, this clonotype was seen many times. The CDR3 loop reads CASSQPLEEQFF. In nucleotides, the CDR3 is TGCGCCAGCAGCCAACCGTTGGAGGAGCAGTTCTTC. This rearrangement joins TRBV4-1 to TRBJ2-1, with D unresolved. This CDR3 has 12 residues. Germline values: CDR1 MGHRA, CDR2 YSYEKL. Trimming left V 2 bases short and J 10 bases short, with 9 bases between.

The chain uses TRBV12-3 or TRBV12-4 and TRBJ1-2; the D is unclear. V lost 6 bases and J lost 8, with 10 bases in between. The CDR3 extends over 11 amino acids. The CDR3 region is CASRATDGYTF. CDR3 nucleotide sequence: TGTGCCAGCAGGGCTACAGACGGCTACACCTTC.